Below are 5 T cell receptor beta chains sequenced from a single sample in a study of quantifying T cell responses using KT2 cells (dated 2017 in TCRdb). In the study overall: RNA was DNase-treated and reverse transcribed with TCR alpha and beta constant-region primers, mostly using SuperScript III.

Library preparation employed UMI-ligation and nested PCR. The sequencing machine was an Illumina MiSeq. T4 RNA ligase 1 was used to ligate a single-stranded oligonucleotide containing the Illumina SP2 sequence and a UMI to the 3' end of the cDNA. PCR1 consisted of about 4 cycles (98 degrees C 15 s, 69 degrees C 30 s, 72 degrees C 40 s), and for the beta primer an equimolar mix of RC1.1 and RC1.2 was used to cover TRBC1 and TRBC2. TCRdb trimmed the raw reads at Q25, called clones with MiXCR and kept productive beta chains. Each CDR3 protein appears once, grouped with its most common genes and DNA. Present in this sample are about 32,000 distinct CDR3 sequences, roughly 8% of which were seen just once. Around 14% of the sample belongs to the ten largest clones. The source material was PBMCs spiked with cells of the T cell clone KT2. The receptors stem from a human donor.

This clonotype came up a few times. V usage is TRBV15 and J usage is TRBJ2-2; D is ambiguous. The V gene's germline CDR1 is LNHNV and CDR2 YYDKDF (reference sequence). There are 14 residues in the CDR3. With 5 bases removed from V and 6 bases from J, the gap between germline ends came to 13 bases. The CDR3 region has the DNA TGTGCCACCAGCCTTGTCAACGTCGCCGGGGAGCTGTTTTTT. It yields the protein CATSLVNVAGELFF.

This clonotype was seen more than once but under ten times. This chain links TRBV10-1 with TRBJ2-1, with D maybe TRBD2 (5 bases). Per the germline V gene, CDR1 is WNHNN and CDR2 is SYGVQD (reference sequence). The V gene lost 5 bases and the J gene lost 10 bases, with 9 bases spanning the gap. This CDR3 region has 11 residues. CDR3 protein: CASSSEVEQFF. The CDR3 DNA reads TGCGCCAGCAGTTCGGAGGTCGAGCAGTTCTTC.

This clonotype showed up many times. The chain's CDR3 is CASKTRENSPLHF. The DNA for the CDR3 is TGTGCCAGCAAAACTAGGGAAAATTCACCCCTCCACTTT. The J gene is TRBJ1-6, the V gene TRBV6-6, with D unresolved. The CDR3 has 13 amino acids. Per the germline V gene, CDR1 is MNHNY and CDR2 is SVGAGI (reference sequence). The ends were cut back, 7 bases at V and 7 bases at J, with 11 bases in the middle.

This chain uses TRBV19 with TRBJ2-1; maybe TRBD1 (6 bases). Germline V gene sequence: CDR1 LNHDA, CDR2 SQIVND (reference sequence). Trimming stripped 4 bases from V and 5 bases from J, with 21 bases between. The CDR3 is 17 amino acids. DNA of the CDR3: TGTGCCAGTAGTACCCGGGTGAAGATGGCAGGGGACAATGAGCAGTTCTTC. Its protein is CASSTRVKMAGDNEQFF.

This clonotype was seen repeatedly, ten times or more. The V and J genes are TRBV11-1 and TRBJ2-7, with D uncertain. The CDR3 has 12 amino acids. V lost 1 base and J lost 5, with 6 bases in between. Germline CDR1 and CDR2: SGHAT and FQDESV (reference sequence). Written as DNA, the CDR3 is TGTGCCAGCAGCTTAGAGGATGACGAGCAGTACTTC. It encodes CASSLEDDEQYF.